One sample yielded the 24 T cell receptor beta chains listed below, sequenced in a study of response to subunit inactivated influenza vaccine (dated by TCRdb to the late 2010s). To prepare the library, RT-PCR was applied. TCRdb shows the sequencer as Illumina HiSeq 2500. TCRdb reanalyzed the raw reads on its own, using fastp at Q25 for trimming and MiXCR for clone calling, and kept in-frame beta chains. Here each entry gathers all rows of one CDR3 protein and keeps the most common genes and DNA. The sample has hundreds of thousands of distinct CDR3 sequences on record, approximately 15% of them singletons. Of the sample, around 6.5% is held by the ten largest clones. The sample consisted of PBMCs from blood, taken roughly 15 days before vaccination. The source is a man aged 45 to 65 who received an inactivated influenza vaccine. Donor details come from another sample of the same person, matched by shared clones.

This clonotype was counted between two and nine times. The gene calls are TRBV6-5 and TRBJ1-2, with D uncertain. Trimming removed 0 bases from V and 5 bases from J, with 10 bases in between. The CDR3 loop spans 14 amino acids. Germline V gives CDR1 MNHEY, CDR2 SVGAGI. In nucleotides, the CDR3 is TGTGCCAGCAGTTACTCGATGCTAGGGTATGGCTACACCTTC. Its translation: CASSYSMLGYGYTF.

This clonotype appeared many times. CDR3 nucleotides: TGTGCCAGCAGCCAACGGACTAGCGGGAACACCGGGGAGCTGTTTTTT. It yields the protein CASSQRTSGNTGELFF. The J gene is TRBJ2-2, the V gene TRBV4-2, with 10 nucleotides matching TRBD2. Germline values: CDR1 LGHNA, CDR2 YNFKEQ. The junction had 1 base not matched to a gene; V was cut back by 2 bases and J by 1 base. This CDR3 is 16 amino acids long.

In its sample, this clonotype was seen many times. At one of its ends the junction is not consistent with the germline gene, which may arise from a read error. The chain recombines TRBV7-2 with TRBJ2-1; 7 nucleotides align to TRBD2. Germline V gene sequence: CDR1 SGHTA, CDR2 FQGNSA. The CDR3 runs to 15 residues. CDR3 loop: CASSLGGGPYNEQFF. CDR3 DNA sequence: TGCGCCAGCAGCTTGGGGGGGGGTCCCTACAATGAGCAGTTCTTC.

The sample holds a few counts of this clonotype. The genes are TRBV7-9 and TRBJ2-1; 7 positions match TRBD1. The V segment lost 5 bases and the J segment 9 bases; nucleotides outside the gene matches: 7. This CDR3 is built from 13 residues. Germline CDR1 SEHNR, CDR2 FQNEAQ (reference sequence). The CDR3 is CASSLTGFREQFF. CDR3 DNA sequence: TGTGCCAGCAGCCTGACAGGGTTTCGTGAGCAGTTCTTC. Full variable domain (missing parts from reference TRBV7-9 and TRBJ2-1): DTGVSQNPRHKITKRGQNVTFRCDPISEHNRLYWYRQTLGQGPEFLTYFQNEAQLEKSRLLSDRFSAERPKGSFSTLEIQRTEQGDSAMYLCASSLTGFREQFFGPGTRLTVL.

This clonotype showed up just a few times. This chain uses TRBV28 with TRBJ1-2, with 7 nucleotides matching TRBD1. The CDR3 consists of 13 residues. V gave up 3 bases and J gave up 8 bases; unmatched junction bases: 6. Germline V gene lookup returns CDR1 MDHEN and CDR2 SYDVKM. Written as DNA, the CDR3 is TGTGCCAGCAGTTTCGACAGGGTTTCGGGCTACACCTTC. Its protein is CASSFDRVSGYTF.

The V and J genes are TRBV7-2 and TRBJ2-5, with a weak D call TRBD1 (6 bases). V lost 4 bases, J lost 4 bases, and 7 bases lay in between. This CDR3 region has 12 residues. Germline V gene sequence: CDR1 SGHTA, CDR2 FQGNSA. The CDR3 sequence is CASSWGLETQYF. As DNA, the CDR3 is TGTGCCAGCAGCTGGGGGCTAGAGACCCAGTACTTC. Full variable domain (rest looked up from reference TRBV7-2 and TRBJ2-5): GAGVSQSPSNKVTEKGKDVELRCDPISGHTALYWYRQSLGQGLEFLIYFQGNSAPDKSGLPSDRFSAERTGGSVSTLTIQRTQQEDSAVYLCASSWGLETQYFGPGTRLLVL.

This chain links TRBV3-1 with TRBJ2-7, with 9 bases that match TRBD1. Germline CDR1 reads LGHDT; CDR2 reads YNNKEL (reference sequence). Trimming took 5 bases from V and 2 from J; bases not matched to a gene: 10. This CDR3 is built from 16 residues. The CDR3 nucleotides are TGTGCCAGCAGCGGGGCAACAGGGGGCGGTACCTACGAGCAGTACTTC. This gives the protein CASSGATGGGTYEQYF.

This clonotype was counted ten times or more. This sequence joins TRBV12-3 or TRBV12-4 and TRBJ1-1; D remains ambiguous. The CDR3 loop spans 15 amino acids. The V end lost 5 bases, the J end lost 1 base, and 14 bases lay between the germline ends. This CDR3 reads CASSPSGFPNTEAFF. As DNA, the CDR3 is TGTGCCAGCAGTCCATCGGGCTTCCCGAACACTGAAGCTTTCTTT.

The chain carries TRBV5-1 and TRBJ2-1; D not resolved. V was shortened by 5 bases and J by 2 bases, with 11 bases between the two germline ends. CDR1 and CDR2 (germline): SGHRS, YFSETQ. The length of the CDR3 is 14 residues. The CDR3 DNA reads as TGCGCCAGCAGTACCAGGCCAACCTACAATGAGCAGTTCTTC. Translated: CASSTRPTYNEQFF.

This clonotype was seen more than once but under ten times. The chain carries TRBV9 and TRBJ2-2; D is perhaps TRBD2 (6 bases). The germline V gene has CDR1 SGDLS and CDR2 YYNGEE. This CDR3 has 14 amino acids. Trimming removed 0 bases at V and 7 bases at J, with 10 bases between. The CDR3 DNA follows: TGTGCCAGCAGCGTAGGACTAGGTGACGGGGAGCTGTTTTTT. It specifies CASSVGLGDGELFF.

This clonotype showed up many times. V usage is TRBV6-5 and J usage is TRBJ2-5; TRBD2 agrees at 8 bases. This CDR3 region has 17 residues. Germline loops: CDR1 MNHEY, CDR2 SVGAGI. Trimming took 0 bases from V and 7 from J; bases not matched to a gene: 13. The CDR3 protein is CASSYSIGAGGSGTQYF. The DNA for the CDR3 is TGTGCCAGCAGTTACTCGATCGGTGCGGGGGGCTCGGGGACCCAGTACTTC.

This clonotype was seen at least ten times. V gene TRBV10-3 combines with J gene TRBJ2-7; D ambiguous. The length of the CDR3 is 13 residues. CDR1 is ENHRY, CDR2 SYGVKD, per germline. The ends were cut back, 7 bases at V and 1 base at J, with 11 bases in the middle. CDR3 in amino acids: CAIMQPSSYEQYF. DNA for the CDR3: TGTGCCATCATGCAGCCCTCATCCTACGAGCAGTACTTC.

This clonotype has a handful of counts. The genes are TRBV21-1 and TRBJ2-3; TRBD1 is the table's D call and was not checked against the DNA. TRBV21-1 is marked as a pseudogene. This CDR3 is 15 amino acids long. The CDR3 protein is CASSKVGDSTDTQYF. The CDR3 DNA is TGTGCCAGCAGCAAAGTTGGGGACAGCACAGATACGCAGTATTTT.

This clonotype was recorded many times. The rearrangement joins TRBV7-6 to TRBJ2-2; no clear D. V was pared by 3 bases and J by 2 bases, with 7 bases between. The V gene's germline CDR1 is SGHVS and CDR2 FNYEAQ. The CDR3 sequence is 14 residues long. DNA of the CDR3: TGTGCCAGCAGCTTTTTGAGTAACACCGGGGAGCTGTTTTTT. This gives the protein CASSFLSNTGELFF.

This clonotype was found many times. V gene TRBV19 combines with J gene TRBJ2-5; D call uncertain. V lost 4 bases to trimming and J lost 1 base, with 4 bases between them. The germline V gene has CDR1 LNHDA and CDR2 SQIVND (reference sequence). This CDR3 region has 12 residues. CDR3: CASSRLQETQYF. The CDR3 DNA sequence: TGTGCCAGTAGTAGACTCCAAGAGACCCAGTACTTC.

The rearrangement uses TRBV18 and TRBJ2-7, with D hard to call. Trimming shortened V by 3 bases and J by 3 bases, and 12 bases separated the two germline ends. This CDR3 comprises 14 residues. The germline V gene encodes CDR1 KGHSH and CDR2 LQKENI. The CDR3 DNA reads TGTGCCAGCTCACCGTTCCAGCTCAACTACGAGCAGTACTTC. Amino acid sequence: CASSPFQLNYEQYF.

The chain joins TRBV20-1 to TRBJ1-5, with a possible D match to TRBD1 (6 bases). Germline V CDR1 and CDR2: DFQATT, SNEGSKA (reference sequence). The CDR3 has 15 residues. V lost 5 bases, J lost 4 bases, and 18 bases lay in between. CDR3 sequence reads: CSAHPQGQMNQPQHF. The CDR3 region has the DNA TGCAGTGCTCACCCCCAAGGACAGATGAATCAGCCCCAGCATTTT.

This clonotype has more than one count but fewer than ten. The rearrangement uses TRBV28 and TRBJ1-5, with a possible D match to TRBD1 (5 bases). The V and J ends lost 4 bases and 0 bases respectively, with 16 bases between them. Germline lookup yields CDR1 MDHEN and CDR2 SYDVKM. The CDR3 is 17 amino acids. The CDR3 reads CASSYAGTYYSNQPQHF. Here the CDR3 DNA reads TGTGCCAGCAGTTACGCCGGGACCTATTATAGCAATCAGCCCCAGCATTTT.

In DNA form, the CDR3 reads TGTGCCAGCAGCGTAGGACTGCTTTTCGGACAGAACACAGATACGCAGTATTTT. Translated: CASSVGLLFGQNTDTQYF. The chain employs TRBV9 and TRBJ2-3, with D possibly matching TRBD1 (6 bases). CDR1 is SGDLS and CDR2 is YYNGEE in the germline V gene. The ends were cut back, 0 bases at V and 2 bases at J, with 19 bases in the middle. The CDR3 has 18 amino acids.

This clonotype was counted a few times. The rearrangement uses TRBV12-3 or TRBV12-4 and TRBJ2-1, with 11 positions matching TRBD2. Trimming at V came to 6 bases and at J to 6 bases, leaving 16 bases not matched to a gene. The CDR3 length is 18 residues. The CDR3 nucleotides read TGTGCCAGCAGCATTAGCGGGAGGGCCTGGGGTGGGAGCAATGAGCAGTTCTTC. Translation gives CASSISGRAWGGSNEQFF.

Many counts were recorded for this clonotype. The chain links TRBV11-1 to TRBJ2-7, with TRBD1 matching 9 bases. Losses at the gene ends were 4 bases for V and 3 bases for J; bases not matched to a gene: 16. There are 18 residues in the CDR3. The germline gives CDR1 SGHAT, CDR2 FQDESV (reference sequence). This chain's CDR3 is CASSSPAGAGQGFYEQYF. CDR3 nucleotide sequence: TGTGCCAGCAGCTCGCCGGCGGGAGCGGGACAGGGATTCTACGAGCAGTACTTC.

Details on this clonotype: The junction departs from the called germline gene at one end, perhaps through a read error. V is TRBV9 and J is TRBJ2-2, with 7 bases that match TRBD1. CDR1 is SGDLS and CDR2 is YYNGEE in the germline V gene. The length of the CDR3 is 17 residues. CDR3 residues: CASSVDPQGTNTGELFF. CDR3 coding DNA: TGTGCTAGCAGCGTAGATCCACAGGGGACGAACACCGGGGAGCTGTTTTTT.

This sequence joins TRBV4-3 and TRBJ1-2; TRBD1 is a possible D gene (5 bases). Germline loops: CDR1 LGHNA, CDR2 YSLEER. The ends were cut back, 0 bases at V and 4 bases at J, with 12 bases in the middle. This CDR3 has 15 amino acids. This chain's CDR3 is CASSQDVGRSYGYTF. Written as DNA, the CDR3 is TGCGCCAGCAGCCAAGATGTGGGGCGCAGCTATGGCTACACCTTC.

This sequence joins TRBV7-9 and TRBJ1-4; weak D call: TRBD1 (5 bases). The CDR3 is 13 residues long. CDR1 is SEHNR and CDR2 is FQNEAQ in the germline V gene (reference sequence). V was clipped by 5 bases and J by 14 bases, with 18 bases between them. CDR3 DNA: TGTGCCAGCAGCCCCGTTTCGGGTTGGGACCTGTTTTTT. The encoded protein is CASSPVSGWDLFF.